The 21 T cell receptor beta chains below all came from one sample that was sequenced in a study of blood T cell repertoires in COVID-19. Measured with immunoSEQ multiplex PCR; TCRdb has only the in-frame clones, and not every one. The data hold tens of thousands of clones, with about 90% observed a single time. Specimen: peripheral blood. The receptor set was obtained from a woman aged 80 or over with active or convalescent COVID-19.

This chain connects TRBV7-8 to TRBJ2-5, with 11 nucleotides matching TRBD1. Germline CDR1 SGHVS, CDR2 FQNEAQ. Trimming at V came to 5 bases and at J to 4 bases, leaving 6 bases not matched to a gene. CDR3 length: 15 amino acids. This CDR3 is CASSEGQGVRETQYF. The CDR3 coding sequence is TGTGCCAGCAGCGAGGGACAGGGGGTACGAGAGACCCAGTACTTC.

The V call is TRBV6-1, the J call TRBJ1-2; the D gene is possibly TRBD1 (5 bases). There are 14 residues in the CDR3. V lost 1 base, J lost 7 bases, and 13 bases lay in between. Germline CDR1 MNHNS, CDR2 SASEGT. CDR3 nucleotide sequence: TGTGCCAGCAGTGAAGGTGTGGGGCGATTTGGCTACACCTTC. Amino acid sequence: CASSEGVGRFGYTF.

The CDR3 DNA reads TGTGCCAGCAGCTTAGTCGGCGGGACGAGCTCCTACGAGCAGTACTTC. It yields the protein CASSLVGGTSSYEQYF. The V call is TRBV7-2, the J call TRBJ2-7, with a tentative D call TRBD2 (6 bases). The V end was cut by 1 base, the J end by 0 bases, with 13 bases between. Germline V gives CDR1 SGHTA, CDR2 FQGNSA. The CDR3 covers 16 residues. The entire variable domain, with the rest obtained from reference TRBV7-2 and TRBJ2-7, is as follows: GAGVSQSPSNKVTEKGKDVELRCDPISGHTALYWYRQSLGQGLEFLIYFQGNSAPDKSGLPSDRFSAERTGGSVSTLTIQRTQQEDSAVYLCASSLVGGTSSYEQYFGPGTRLTVT.

The chain combines TRBV25-1 with TRBJ1-3; a possible D gene is TRBD1 (5 bases). The CDR3 has 14 residues. Trimming took off 7 bases at V and 4 bases at J, with 14 bases between the two ends. The V gene's germline CDR1 is MGHDK and CDR2 SYGVNS. The CDR3 DNA follows: TGTGCCAGCACTCTTGGGGGGTACGGAAACACCATATATTTT. Encoded protein: CASTLGGYGNTIYF.

The chain joins TRBV30 to TRBJ2-6; D remains unclear. V was clipped by 5 bases and J by 1 base, with 6 bases between them. The CDR3 is 13 residues long. In germline, CDR1 is GTSNPN, CDR2 SVGIG (reference sequence). The CDR3 loop is CAWARSGANVLTF. The CDR3 coding sequence is TGTGCCTGGGCGCGTTCTGGGGCCAACGTCCTGACTTTC.

As regards this clone: Different DNA sequences within this sample yield the same CDR3. The genes are TRBV19 and TRBJ2-3, with TRBD2 identical over 7 bases. V lost 5 bases and J lost 2; bases outside the gene matches: 10. The CDR3 spans 16 residues. Germline CDR1 and CDR2: LNHDA and SQIVND (reference sequence). The CDR3, as DNA: TGTGCCAGTAGTTATGCTAGCGGAGGGTTCACAGATACGCAGTATTTT. Translated, it gives CASSYASGGFTDTQYF.

The chain carries TRBV2 and TRBJ2-5; TRBD2 matches at 7 bases. Germline V CDR1 and CDR2: SNHLY, FYNNEI. This CDR3 spans 15 amino acids. The ends lost 1 base at V and 4 bases at J; junction bases unmatched: 6. CDR3 loop: CASSEDSTGGETQYF. The CDR3, as DNA: TGTGCCAGCAGTGAAGACAGTACGGGAGGAGAGACCCAGTACTTC.

CDR3 nucleotides: TGTGCCAGCAGCCAGAGGGGAGCGGGAGGCAGTGAGCAGTTCTTC. This translates into CASSQRGAGGSEQFF. J is TRBJ2-1 and V is TRBV11-2, with TRBD2 identical over 9 bases. Germline lookup yields CDR1 SGHAT and CDR2 FQNNGV. J lost 9 bases, V lost 5 bases, and 11 bases had no gene match. The CDR3 is 15 residues long.

The chain employs TRBV25-1 and TRBJ1-6; TRBD1 agrees at 9 bases. This CDR3 contains 14 residues. J was trimmed by 6 bases and V by 6 bases; bases with no gene match: 3. Looked up from germline, CDR1 is MGHDK and CDR2 is SYGVNS. Written as DNA, the CDR3 is TGTGCCAGCAGATCACAGGGGGCTAATTCACCCCTCCACTTT. Translation: CASRSQGANSPLHF.

V gene TRBV6-2 or TRBV6-3 combines with J gene TRBJ2-2; D gene ambiguous. CDR3 size: 13 residues. Germline-derived CDR1 and CDR2 are MNHEY and SVGEGT. The V end lost 5 bases, the J end lost 1 base, and 5 bases lay between the germline ends. CDR3 in amino acids: CASSDKNTGELFF. Here the CDR3 DNA reads TGTGCCAGCAGTGACAAGAACACCGGGGAGCTGTTTTTT.

This clone appeared many times. The chain is built from TRBV29-1 and TRBJ1-1, with D possibly being TRBD1 (5 bases). The CDR3 length is 14 residues. CDR1 is SQVTM, CDR2 ANQGSEA, per germline. V lost 6 bases and J 10 bases, leaving 24 bases between the germline ends. CDR3 in DNA: TGCAGCGTCGTTTCCGTCGCTGGGGCTGGTTCAGCTTTCTTT. Amino acids: CSVVSVAGAGSAFF.

This clone came up a few times. V and J are TRBV7-9 and TRBJ1-4; D remains unclear. The CDR3 totals 14 residues. V was pared by 5 bases and J by 0 bases, with 7 bases between. From germline, CDR1 is SEHNR and CDR2 FQNEAQ (reference sequence). The CDR3 DNA sequence: TGTGCCAGCAGCCTTCAGGCAACTAATGAAAAACTGTTTTTT. This gives the protein CASSLQATNEKLFF.

The V gene is TRBV2, the J gene TRBJ2-7; tentative D call: TRBD2 (6 bases). This CDR3 is built from 13 residues. The V gene's germline CDR1 is SNHLY and CDR2 FYNNEI. V was clipped by 7 bases and J by 6 bases, with 16 bases between them. The CDR3 DNA follows: TGTGCCAGCATCCAAGTGGGGGGAAGCGAGCAGTACTTC. Translated, it gives CASIQVGGSEQYF.

This clone was found once. The V and J genes are TRBV9 and TRBJ1-2; 9 bases align to TRBD1. The length of the CDR3 is 14 residues. The germline CDR1 and CDR2 sequences are SGDLS and YYNGEE. V was pared by 3 bases and J by 5 bases, with 5 bases of the junction left unmatched. The CDR3 is CASSGPGTGYGYTF. The CDR3 DNA follows: TGTGCCAGCAGCGGCCCCGGGACAGGGTATGGCTACACCTTC. Looking up the rest from reference TRBV9 and TRBJ1-2 gives the full variable domain: DSGVTQTPKHLITATGQRVTLRCSPRSGDLSVYWYQQSLDQGLQFLIQYYNGEERAKGNILERFSAQQFPDLHSELNLSSLELGDSALYFCASSGPGTGYGYTFGSGTRLTVV.

The chain recombines TRBV19 with TRBJ1-2; the match to TRBD1 covers 7 bases. The CDR3 consists of 15 residues. Germline V gene lookup returns CDR1 LNHDA and CDR2 SQIVND (reference sequence). The V and J ends lost 2 bases and 3 bases, in that order; junction bases with no gene match: 6. This CDR3 reads CASSITEGAYYGYTF. CDR3 sequence (DNA): TGTGCCAGTAGTATAACAGAGGGGGCGTACTATGGCTACACCTTC.

This chain joins TRBV5-6 and TRBJ2-7; D remains ambiguous. Trimming removed 0 bases from V and 1 base from J, with 11 bases in between. Germline V gene data show CDR1 as SGHDT and CDR2 as YYEEEE. This CDR3 spans 15 amino acids. The chain's CDR3 is CASSLGVGRSYEQYF. The CDR3 coding sequence is TGTGCCAGCAGCTTGGGGGTGGGCCGATCCTACGAGCAGTACTTC. The full variable domain, its missing parts supplied by reference TRBV5-6 and TRBJ2-7, is DAGVTQSPTHLIKTRGQQVTLRCSPKSGHDTVSWYQQALGQGPQFIFQYYEEEERQRGNFPDRFSGHQFPNYSSELNVNALLLGDSALYLCASSLGVGRSYEQYFGPGTRLTVT.

The CDR3 is CASSLSGLSYEQYF. The CDR3 nucleotides are TGTGCCAGTAGTCTATCAGGACTCTCCTACGAGCAGTACTTC. V is TRBV19 and J is TRBJ2-7; the D gene is possibly TRBD2 (5 bases). V gave up 5 bases and J gave up 0 bases, with 11 bases separating them. The length of the CDR3 is 14 residues. CDR1 and CDR2 (germline): LNHDA, SQIVND (reference sequence).

This sequence joins TRBV12-5 and TRBJ2-3, with 12 bases fitting TRBD2. The CDR3 length is 17 residues. V lost 1 base to trimming and J lost 0 bases; unmatched junction nucleotides: 2. CDR1 LGHNT and CDR2 FRNRAP come from the germline V gene. Written as DNA, the CDR3 is TGTGCTAGTGGTTTGGGGACTAGCGGGACTAGCACAGATACGCAGTATTTT. Its translation is CASGLGTSGTSTDTQYF. The full variable domain, with the rest looked up from reference TRBV12-5 and TRBJ2-3, is DARVTQTPRHKVTEMGQEVTMRCQPILGHNTVFWYRQTMMQGLELLAYFRNRAPLDDSGMPKDRFSAEMPDATLATLKIQPSEPRDSAVYFCASGLGTSGTSTDTQYFGPGTRLTVL.

The chain is built from TRBV19 and TRBJ1-1, with 9 bases aligning to TRBD1. The CDR3 runs 15 residues. With 4 bases clipped from V and 4 bases from J, the junction kept 7 bases outside the gene matches. The germline V gene encodes CDR1 LNHDA and CDR2 SQIVND (reference sequence). CDR3 bases: TGTGCCAGTAGTAACTACAGGGGGCTGGGCACTGAAGCTTTCTTT. It yields the protein CASSNYRGLGTEAFF.

This clone was seen just once. V is TRBV4-3 and J is TRBJ2-1; D might be TRBD2 (7 bases). Germline V gives CDR1 LGHNA, CDR2 YSLEER. This CDR3 has 15 residues. Trimming shortened V by 1 base and J by 9 bases, and 16 bases separated the two germline ends. The CDR3 bases are TGCGCCAGCAGCCAAGTTGCCCAAGGGGGGGTTGAGCAGTTCTTC. It translates to CASSQVAQGGVEQFF.

This clone has just a few counts. The chain couples TRBV7-9 to TRBJ1-1; the D gene is possibly TRBD1 (5 bases). CDR1 SEHNR and CDR2 FQNEAQ come from the germline V gene (reference sequence). Trimming removed 3 bases at V and 4 bases at J, with 12 bases between. This CDR3 is 14 amino acids long. The CDR3 nucleotides are TGTGCCAGCAGCTTGGGTCAGGGTAGCACTGAAGCTTTCTTT. Translated: CASSLGQGSTEAFF.